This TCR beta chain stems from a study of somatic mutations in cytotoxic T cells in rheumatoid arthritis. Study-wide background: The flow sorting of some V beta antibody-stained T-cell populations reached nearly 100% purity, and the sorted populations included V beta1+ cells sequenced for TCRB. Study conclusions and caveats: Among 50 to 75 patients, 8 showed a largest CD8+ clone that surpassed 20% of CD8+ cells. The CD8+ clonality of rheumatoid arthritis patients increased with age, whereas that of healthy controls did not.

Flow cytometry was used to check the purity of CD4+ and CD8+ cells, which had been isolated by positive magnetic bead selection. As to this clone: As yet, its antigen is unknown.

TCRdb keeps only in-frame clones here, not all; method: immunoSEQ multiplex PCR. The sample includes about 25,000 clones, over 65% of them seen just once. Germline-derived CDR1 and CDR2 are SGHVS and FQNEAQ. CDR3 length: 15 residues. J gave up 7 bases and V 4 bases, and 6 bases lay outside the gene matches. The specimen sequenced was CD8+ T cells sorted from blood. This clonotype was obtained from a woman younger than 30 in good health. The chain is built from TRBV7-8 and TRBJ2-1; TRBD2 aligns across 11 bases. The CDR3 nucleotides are TGTGCCAGCAGCTCCGCCTCTAGCGGGAGGAATGAGCAGTTCTTC. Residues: CASSSASSGRNEQFF. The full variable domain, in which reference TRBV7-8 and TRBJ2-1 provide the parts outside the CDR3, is GAGVSQSPRYKVAKRGQDVALRCDPISGHVSLFWYQQALGQGPEFLTYFQNEAQLDKSGLPSDRFFAERPEGSVSTLKIQRTQQEDSAVYLCASSSASSGRNEQFFGPGTRLTVL.